This T cell receptor (beta chain) was documented in a study of blood T cell repertoires in COVID-19. The overall study: PBMCs, B-cell-depleted T cells, or T cells provided the cDNA or gDNA that made up the material.

In the authors' methods: Estimation of nucleated cell counts relied on the amplification of reference gene primers. Sequencing used immunoSEQ multiplex PCR; TCRdb keeps in-frame clones, though not all of them. V, J and clone size were drawn from that table, and D and trimming were deduced from the DNA. The sample includes roughly 100,000 clones, roughly 87% of them seen just once. The CDR3 runs to 14 residues. Germline V lookup: CDR1 MDHEN, CDR2 SYDVKM. Losses at the gene ends were 5 bases for V and 1 base for J; bases not matched to a gene: 4. Material: peripheral blood. The chain recombines TRBV28 with TRBJ1-2; TRBD1 matches at 7 bases. This sequence was found in a man in his fifties in a cohort sampled during active COVID-19. CDR3 DNA sequence: TGTGCCAGCAGTACAGGGGCCTTTAACTATGGCTACACCTTC. Translating it yields CASSTGAFNYGYTF.